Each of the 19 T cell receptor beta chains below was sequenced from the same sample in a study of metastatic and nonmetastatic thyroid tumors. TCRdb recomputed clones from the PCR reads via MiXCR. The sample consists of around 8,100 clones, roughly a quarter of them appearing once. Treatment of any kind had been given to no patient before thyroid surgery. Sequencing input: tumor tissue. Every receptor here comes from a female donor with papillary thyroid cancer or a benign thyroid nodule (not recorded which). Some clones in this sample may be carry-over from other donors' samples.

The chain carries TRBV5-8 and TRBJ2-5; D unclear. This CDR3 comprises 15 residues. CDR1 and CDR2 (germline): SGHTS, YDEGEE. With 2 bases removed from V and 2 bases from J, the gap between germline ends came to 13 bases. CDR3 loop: CASSFLSAEQETQYF. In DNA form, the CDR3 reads TGTGCCAGCAGCTTTTTATCGGCAGAGCAAGAGACCCAGTACTTC.

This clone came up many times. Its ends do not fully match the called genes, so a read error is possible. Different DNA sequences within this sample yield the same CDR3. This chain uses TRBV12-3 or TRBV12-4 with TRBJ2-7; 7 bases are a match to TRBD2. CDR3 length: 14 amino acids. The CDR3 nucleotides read TGTGCCAGCAGCCTTAGGGGAGGGCCCTACGGGCAGTACTTC. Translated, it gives CASSLRGGPYGQYF.

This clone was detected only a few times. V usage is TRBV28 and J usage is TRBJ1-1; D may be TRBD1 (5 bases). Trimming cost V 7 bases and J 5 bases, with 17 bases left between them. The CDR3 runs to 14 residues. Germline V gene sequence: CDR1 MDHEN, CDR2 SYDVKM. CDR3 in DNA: TGTGCCAGCATCCTAGGGGTGCTGTTAACTGAAGCTTTCTTT. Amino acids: CASILGVLLTEAFF.

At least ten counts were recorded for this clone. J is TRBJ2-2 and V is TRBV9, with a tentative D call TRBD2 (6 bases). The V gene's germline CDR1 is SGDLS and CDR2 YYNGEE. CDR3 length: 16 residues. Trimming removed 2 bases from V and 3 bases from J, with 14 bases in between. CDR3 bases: TGTGCCAGCAGCGTTAAACCGGGACTTCACACCGGGGAGCTGTTTTTT. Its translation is CASSVKPGLHTGELFF.

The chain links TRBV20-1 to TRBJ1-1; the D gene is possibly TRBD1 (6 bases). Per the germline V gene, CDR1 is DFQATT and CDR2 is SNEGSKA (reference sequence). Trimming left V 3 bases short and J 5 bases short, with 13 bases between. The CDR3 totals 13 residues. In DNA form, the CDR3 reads TGCAGTGCTAGTACGGGGGCTGAAACTGAAGCTTTCTTT. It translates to CSASTGAETEAFF.

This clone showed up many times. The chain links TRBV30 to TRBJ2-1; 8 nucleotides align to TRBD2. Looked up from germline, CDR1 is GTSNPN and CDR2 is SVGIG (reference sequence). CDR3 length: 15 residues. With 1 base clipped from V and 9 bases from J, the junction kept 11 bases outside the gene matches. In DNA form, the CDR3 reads TGTGCCTGGAGTGCGGAGGCGGGCCGGGGGGGTGAGCAGTTCTTC. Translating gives CAWSAEAGRGGEQFF.

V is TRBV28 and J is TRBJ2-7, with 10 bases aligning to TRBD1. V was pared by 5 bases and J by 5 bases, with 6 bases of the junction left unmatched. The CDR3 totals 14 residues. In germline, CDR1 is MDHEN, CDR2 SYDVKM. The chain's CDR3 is CASSTGTGAHEQYF. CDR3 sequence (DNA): TGTGCCAGCAGTACCGGGACAGGGGCCCACGAGCAGTACTTC. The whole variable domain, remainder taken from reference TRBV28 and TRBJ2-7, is DVKVTQSSRYLVKRTGEKVFLECVQDMDHENMFWYRQDPGLGLRLIYFSYDVKMKEKGDIPEGYSVSREKKERFSLILESASTNQTSMYLCASSTGTGAHEQYFGPGTRLTVT.

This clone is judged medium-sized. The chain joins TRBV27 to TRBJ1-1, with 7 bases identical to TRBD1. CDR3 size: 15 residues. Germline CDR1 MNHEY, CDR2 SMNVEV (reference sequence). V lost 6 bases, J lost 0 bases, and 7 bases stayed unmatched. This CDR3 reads CASRPRQGLNTEAFF. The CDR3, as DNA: TGTGCCAGCAGGCCACGACAGGGATTGAACACTGAAGCTTTCTTT.

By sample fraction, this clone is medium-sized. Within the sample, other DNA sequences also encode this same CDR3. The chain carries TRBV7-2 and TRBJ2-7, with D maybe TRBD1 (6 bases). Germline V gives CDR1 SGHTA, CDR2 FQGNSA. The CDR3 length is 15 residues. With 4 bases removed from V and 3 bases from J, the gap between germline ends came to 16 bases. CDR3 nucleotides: TGTGCCAGCAGCTCGATCGCGACAGGCAACTACGAGCAGTACTTC. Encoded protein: CASSSIATGNYEQYF. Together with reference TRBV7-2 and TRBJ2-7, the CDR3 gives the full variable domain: GAGVSQSPSNKVTEKGKDVELRCDPISGHTALYWYRQSLGQGLEFLIYFQGNSAPDKSGLPSDRFSAERTGGSVSTLTIQRTQQEDSAVYLCASSSIATGNYEQYFGPGTRLTVT.

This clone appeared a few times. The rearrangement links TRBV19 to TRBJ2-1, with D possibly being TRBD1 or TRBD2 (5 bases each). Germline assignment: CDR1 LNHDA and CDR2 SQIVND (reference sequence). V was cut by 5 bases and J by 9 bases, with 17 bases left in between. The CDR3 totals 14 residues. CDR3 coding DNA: TGTGCCAGTAGTCCCAGGGACCATTTGACTGAGCAGTTCTTC. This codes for CASSPRDHLTEQFF.

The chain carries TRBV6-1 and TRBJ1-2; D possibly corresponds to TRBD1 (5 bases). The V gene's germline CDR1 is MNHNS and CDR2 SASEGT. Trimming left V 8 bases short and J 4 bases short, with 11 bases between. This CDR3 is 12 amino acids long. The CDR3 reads CASAQGAYGYTF. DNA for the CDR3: TGTGCCAGCGCGCAGGGCGCCTATGGCTACACCTTC.

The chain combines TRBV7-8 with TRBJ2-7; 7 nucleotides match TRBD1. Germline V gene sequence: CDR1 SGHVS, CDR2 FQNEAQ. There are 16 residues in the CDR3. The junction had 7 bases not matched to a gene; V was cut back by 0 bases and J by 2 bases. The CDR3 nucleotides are TGTGCCAGCAGCTTAGCGCTAGGGACAGTAACCTACGAGCAGTACTTC. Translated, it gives CASSLALGTVTYEQYF.

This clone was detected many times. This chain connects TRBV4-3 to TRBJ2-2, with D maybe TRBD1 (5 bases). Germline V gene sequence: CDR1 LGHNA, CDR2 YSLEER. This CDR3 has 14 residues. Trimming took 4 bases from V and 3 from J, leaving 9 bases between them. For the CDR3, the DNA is TGCGCCAGCAGCCTCGGACAATACACCGGGGAGCTGTTTTTT. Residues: CASSLGQYTGELFF.

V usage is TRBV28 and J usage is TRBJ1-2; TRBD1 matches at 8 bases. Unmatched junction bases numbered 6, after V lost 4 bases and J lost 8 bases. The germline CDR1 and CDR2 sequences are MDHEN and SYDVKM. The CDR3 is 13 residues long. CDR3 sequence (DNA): TGTGCCAGCAGTTCAGGGGGCGCAGGCGGCTACACCTTC. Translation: CASSSGGAGGYTF.

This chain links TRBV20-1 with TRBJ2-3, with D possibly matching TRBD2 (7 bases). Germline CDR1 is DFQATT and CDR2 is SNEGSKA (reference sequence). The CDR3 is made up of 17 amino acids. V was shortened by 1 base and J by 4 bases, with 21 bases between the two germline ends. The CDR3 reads CSARAWGGGISSDTQYF. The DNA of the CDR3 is TGCAGTGCTAGAGCCTGGGGGGGCGGGATTAGTTCAGATACGCAGTATTTT.

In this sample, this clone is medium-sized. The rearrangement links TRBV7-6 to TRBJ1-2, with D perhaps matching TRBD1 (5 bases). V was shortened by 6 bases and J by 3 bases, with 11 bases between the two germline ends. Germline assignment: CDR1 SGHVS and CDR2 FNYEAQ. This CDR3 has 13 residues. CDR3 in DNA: TGTGCCAGCAGTGGAGACAGCTACTATGGCTACACCTTC. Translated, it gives CASSGDSYYGYTF. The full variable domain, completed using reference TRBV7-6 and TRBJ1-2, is GAGVSQSPRYKVTKRGQDVALRCDPISGHVSLYWYRQALGQGPEFLTYFNYEAQQDKSGLPNDRFSAERPEGSISTLTIQRTEQRDSAMYRCASSGDSYYGYTFGSGTRLTVV.

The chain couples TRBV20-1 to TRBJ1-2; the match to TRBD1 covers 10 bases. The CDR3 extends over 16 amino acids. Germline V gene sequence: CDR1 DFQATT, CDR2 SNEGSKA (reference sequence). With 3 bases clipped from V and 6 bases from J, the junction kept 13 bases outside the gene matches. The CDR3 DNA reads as TGCAGTGCTAGCCCGGCCACCGGGACAGGGGAGCATGGCTACACCTTC. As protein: CSASPATGTGEHGYTF.

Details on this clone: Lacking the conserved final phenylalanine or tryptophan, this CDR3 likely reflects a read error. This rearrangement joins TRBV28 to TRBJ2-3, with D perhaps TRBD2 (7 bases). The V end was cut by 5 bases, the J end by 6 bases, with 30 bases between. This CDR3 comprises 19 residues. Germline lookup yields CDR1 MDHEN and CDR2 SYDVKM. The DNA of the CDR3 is TGTGCCAGCAGTATAATGCCCTACCGGGGGGCATCGACCCTCGATACGCAGTATCTT. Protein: CASSIMPYRGASTLDTQYL.

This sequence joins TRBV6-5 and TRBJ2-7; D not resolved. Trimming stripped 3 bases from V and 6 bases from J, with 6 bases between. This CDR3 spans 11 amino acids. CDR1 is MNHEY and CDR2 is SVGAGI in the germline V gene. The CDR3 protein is CASSYMAEQYF. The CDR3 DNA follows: TGTGCCAGCAGTTATATGGCCGAGCAGTACTTC.